This T cell receptor beta chain was sequenced during a study of blood T cells in healthy people across ages (dated by TCRdb to 2013 to 2016). In the study overall: In model experiments, template switching captured about one uniquely barcoded TCR beta cDNA molecule for every two T cells. Donors were grouped into four age groups: young (average approximately 16 years), middle-aged (roughly 40), aged (around 66) and long-lived (about 82). Age-related changes in TCR beta repertoire diversity were measured in the study by deep sequencing normalized with unique cDNA molecular identifiers. The study analyzed two additional independent replicas of 1 million unique cDNA reads from the same blood draw for two donors, one aged 18 to 29 and one aged 80 or older. Donors of different ages were randomly distributed across sequencing lanes to avoid experimental bias. The investigation overall reported the following: Because the CMV infection status of the donors was unknown, age-related changes in expanded clonotypes may potentially have been confounded. Since profiling was done on bulk unsorted PBMCs, naive and antigen-experienced compartments could not be conclusively compared. A strong correlation was found between observed TCR beta diversity and the percentage of naive T cells measured by flow cytometry. Estimates of total diversity from one million sequenced T cells were regarded as lower bounds and underestimates. Compared with the aged group, the long-lived group had more naive CD4+ T cells, fewer expanded clones and increased TCR diversity, a pattern suggesting age selection. As age increased, observed TCR beta diversity per million T cells dropped in a roughly linear way, and a significant reduction was already evident by age 40.

To note about this clonotype: The antigen it recognizes is unknown. Base qualities are not recorded, but no much larger clone differs from it by a single base.

The germline V gene encodes CDR1 SGHRS and CDR2 YFSETQ. The germline V and J ends show losses of 4 bases and 5 bases respectively, and no gene match explains 5 bases of the junction. Including the terminal cysteine and phenylalanine, the CDR3 comprises 14 residues. Only CDR3 DNA remains: 42 bases, in frame from the first base. The library was generated by 5' RACE. Sequencing was carried out with an Illumina HiSeq 2500. The second PCR ran for about 6 to 12 cycles and used a J-beta primer mix along with a sample-barcoded 5' primer. A unique molecular identifier was introduced onto each TCR beta cDNA molecule by a template-switch 5' adaptor carrying 12 random nucleotides. At least 2.5 million CDR3-containing paired-end reads were obtained from each sample. First-strand cDNA synthesis was performed from all RNA using the Mint cDNA synthesis kit, with priming by a TRBC-specific oligonucleotide. Following uracil-DNA glycosylase treatment, a first 18-cycle PCR with universal primers M1SS and BC2_uni_R was performed on all cDNA. Per the original workflow: Each sample was normalized by randomly selecting 1 million high-quality reads, each carrying a distinct molecular identifier. Reads with shared molecular identifiers were discarded instead of being binned into consensus sequences. MiTCR, with a Q25 quality threshold and the strictest error-elimination algorithm, was used for CDR3 identification, clonotype clustering and error correction. A nonparametric unseen species model using Euler transformation provided a lower-bound estimate of total TCR beta diversity. The raw public reads went through TCRdb reprocessing: fastp at Q25, MiXCR clone calling, in-frame beta chains kept. Rows with one shared CDR3 protein collapse into an entry with the most common genes and DNA. It is TCRdb's table, rather than the study itself, that gives the V and J calls and clone size. In this sample the table shows approximately 600,000 distinct CDR3 sequences, roughly 53% of which occur a single time. 30% to 45% of the sample goes to the ten largest clones.

Donors were about 36 systemically healthy Caucasian individuals from Russia aged roughly 6 to 95 years. Each donor gave approximately 9.3 milliliters of peripheral blood, collected into EDTA-treated Vacutainer tubes. Ficoll-Paque density-gradient centrifugation was used to isolate PBMCs, with at least 7 million obtained per sample. Trizol reagent was used to extract total RNA from PBMCs, with at least 5 micrograms per sample. The percentages of naive CD45RAhigh/CD27high T cells were determined by flow cytometry on a PBMC aliquot from every donor. The specimen sequenced was blood. The chain uses TRBV5-1 and TRBJ2-3; 9 bases in the middle match TRBD2. The receptor was isolated from a man aged 55 to 70 in good health. The nucleotide sequence reads TGCGCCAGCAGCGCAGGACTAGCGAAAGATACGCAGTATTTT. This sequence encodes CASSAGLAKDTQYF.